This paragraph reports one TCR beta chain. This sample was taken from a study of stem cell transplantation in POMP-related autoinflammatory disease. CDR1 and CDR2 (germline): KGHSH, LQKENI. The CDR3 covers 13 residues. Trimming removed 6 bases from V and 3 bases from J, with 12 bases in between. The repertoire was sequenced with immunoSEQ multiplex PCR; TCRdb's copy has only in-frame clones and lacks some. The sample contains about 26,000 clones, 82% of which appear only once. This sample comprised CD4+ T cells from PBMCs, obtained before stem cell transplantation. This sequence originates from a human donor with POMP-related autoinflammation and immune dysregulation (PRAID). The chain joins TRBV18 to TRBJ2-7, with no clear D. CDR3 amino acids: CASSGHQGYEQYF. The DNA for the CDR3 is TGTGCCAGCTCCGGGCACCAAGGCTACGAGCAGTACTTC.